Listed below are T cell receptor beta chains from one sample, sequenced in a study of blood T cell repertoires in COVID-19. Measured with immunoSEQ multiplex PCR; TCRdb has only the in-frame clones, and not every one. The repertoire has around 41,000 clones, around 81% of them found once; the top ten carry approximately 40%. The sample comprised peripheral blood. These receptors came from a woman aged 80 or over with acute or convalescent COVID-19. Both conserved end residues are part of each CDR3. A D gene is named only where the DNA matches it firmly. Expanded clones get a size class; other rows say once, few or many, or leave the size out.

cdr3_nt cdr3_aa clone_size d_call j_call v_call
TGTGCCAGCAGTTCAACAGGGGGCAGCCGAAACATTCAGTACTTC CASSSTGGSRNIQYF NA TRBD1 TRBJ2-4 TRBV27
TGTGCCAGCAGCCCGAGGACAGGGGGGAGTTACGAGCAGTACTTC CASSPRTGGSYEQYF once TRBD1 TRBJ2-7 TRBV5-6
TGTGCCAGCAGCACCGGACAGGGGGGGGCAGAGACCCAGTACTTC CASSTGQGGAETQYF NA TRBD1 TRBJ2-5 TRBV9
TGTGCCAGCAGTTACGACAGGCAAGGAAACACCATATATTTT CASSYDRQGNTIYF NA NA TRBJ1-3 TRBV6-2/TRBV6-3
TGCGCCAGCACGGAGCAGGGAAATTCACCCCTCCACTTT CASTEQGNSPLHF NA NA TRBJ1-6 TRBV10-1
TGTGCCAGCAGCAGGGCCGGGACTACCACAGATACGCAGTATTTT CASSRAGTTTDTQYF NA TRBD2 TRBJ2-3 TRBV7-9
TGTGCCAGTTCCGCCCAGGGTAATCAGCCCCAGCATTTT CASSAQGNQPQHF NA NA TRBJ1-5 TRBV19
TGTGCCAGCAGCCCATCGGGACAGTACTATGGCTACACCTTC CASSPSGQYYGYTF few TRBD1 TRBJ1-2 TRBV7-9
TGCAGTGCTAGTCTGCAGGGTAGGGAGACCCAGTACTTC CSASLQGRETQYF NA NA TRBJ2-5 TRBV20-1
TGCGCCAGCAGCTGGGCGACAGGGGGCATAGATACGCAGTATTTT CASSWATGGIDTQYF NA TRBD1 TRBJ2-3 TRBV5-1
TGTGCCAGCTCCCGGGACAGGGCGGAGACCCAGTACTTC CASSRDRAETQYF NA TRBD1 TRBJ2-5 TRBV18
TGTGCCAGCAGCGTCATTACCACAGGTATCACAGATACGCAGTATTTT CASSVITTGITDTQYF NA NA TRBJ2-3 TRBV9
TGTGCCAGCAGCCACGCCCCCGGGACAGGGGGCTCCGGACAGTACTTC CASSHAPGTGGSGQYF NA TRBD1 TRBJ2-7 TRBV3-1/TRBV3-2
TGTGCCAGCAGACTCATTGGAGACACTGAAGCTTTCTTT CASRLIGDTEAFF NA NA TRBJ1-1 TRBV6-5
TGTGCCAGCAGCTTAAGTGGCGCGGCTGGGGAAGCTTTCTTT CASSLSGAAGEAFF few NA TRBJ1-1 TRBV7-3
TGCAGCGCGGAGGTGGGGCAGGGGAACTATGGCTACACCTTC CSAEVGQGNYGYTF NA NA TRBJ1-2 TRBV29-1
TGTGCCACCAGCAGTCACATGAACACTGAAGCTTTCTTT CATSSHMNTEAFF NA NA TRBJ1-1 TRBV15
TGTGCTAGTGGTCCATCAGGGGTGGCCTATGGCTACACCTTC CASGPSGVAYGYTF NA NA TRBJ1-2 TRBV12-5
TGTGCCAGCAGCTCTCAAAGTCGGCCAGGCCAGAATGAAAAACTGTTTTTT CASSSQSRPGQNEKLFF few NA TRBJ1-4 TRBV21-1
TGTGCCAGCAGTCAGGGGACAGCGAACACCGGGGAGCTGTTTTTT CASSQGTANTGELFF NA TRBD1 TRBJ2-2 TRBV27